This TCR beta chain was identified during a study of T cell repertoires in cytomegalovirus infection. There are many counts of this clonotype. Its antigen is not identified. A single record per CDR3 protein comes from TCRdb applying MiXCR to the reads. In the table there are approximately 990,000 distinct CDR3 sequences, around 31% of which are singletons. Germline V gene sequence: CDR1 SGHTA, CDR2 FQGNSA. The CDR3 consists of 15 residues. Trimming stripped 0 bases from V and 0 bases from J, with 8 bases between. This TCR was recovered from a human donor in good health (CMV status not recorded). Some clones in this sample may be carry-over from other donors' samples. The chain has TRBV7-2 and TRBJ1-2; D is uncertain. Here the sequenced sample was cultured CD8+ T cells from PBMCs, taken from culture after CMV antigen stimulation. CDR3 sequence (DNA): TGTGCCAGCAGCTTAGCAGTGACACCTAACTATGGCTACACCTTC. Its protein is CASSLAVTPNYGYTF.